Included here is one T cell receptor beta chain sequence, with context. This specimen comes from a study of T cells in Graves' hyperthyroidism and ophthalmopathy. The investigators amplified TCR beta CDR3 regions from RNA transcripts. Primed by the HTBI set, a first-round RT-PCR was run on the TCR CDR3. TCRdb independently ran MiXCR on the multiplex PCR reads; one entry per CDR3 protein. Altogether around 400,000 distinct CDR3 sequences are present, approximately 25% being singletons, with the ten largest covering around 67%. The CDR3 runs to 15 residues. Trimming took off 4 bases at V and 6 bases at J, with 15 bases between the two ends. Germline V gene data show CDR1 as MDHEN and CDR2 as SYDVKM.

The source material was blood. The receptor was derived from a man between 45 and 60 years old with Graves' hyperthyroidism. The V gene is TRBV28, the J gene TRBJ2-2, with D perhaps matching TRBD1 or TRBD2 (5 bases each). The CDR3 loop reads CASSSHGTGAGELFF. CDR3 DNA: TGTGCCAGCAGTTCCCACGGGACGGGTGCCGGGGAGCTGTTTTTT.